These T cell receptor beta chains were read from a single sample in a study of identical twins' blood T cells. TCRdb reprocessed the 5' RACE reads with MiXCR, giving one entry per CDR3 protein. Here the sample spans fewer than 450,000 distinct CDR3 sequences, roughly 27% being singletons. Sample: PBMCs. The receptors originated from a woman between 18 and 50 years old in good health. The CDR3 runs from the conserved cysteine through the conserved F or W. Fields, in order: V gene, clone size, J gene, D gene, CDR3 protein, CDR3 DNA. A D gene is named only where the DNA matches it firmly. Only some rows state a clone size, as once, few, many or a class for expanded clones.

>TRBV27|.|TRBJ1-1|.
CASNLGTEAFF
TGTGCCAGCAATTTGGGGACTGAAGCTTTCTTT
>TRBV12-3/TRBV12-4|few|TRBJ2-1|.
CASSSPPNSVKYNEQFF
TGTGCCAGCAGTTCCCCCCCGAATAGCGTCAAGTACAATGAGCAGTTCTTC
>TRBV20-1|.|TRBJ1-5|.
CSASGGVGQPQHF
TGCAGTGCCTCCGGGGGGGTAGGTCAGCCCCAGCATTTT
>TRBV3-1|.|TRBJ1-2|.
CASSQEGAFSYGCTF
TGTGCCAGCAGCCAAGAGGGGGCATTTAGCTATGGCTGCACCTTC
>TRBV29-1|.|TRBJ1-1|.
CSVVGQGAEAFF
TGCAGCGTTGTCGGTCAGGGTGCTGAAGCTTTCTTT
>TRBV5-1|few|TRBJ1-1|.
CASRGGSWFTAEAFF
TGCGCCAGCAGAGGGGGGTCATGGTTTACTGCTGAAGCTTTCTTT
>TRBV11-3|.|TRBJ1-6|TRBD1
CASSGREGAFSPLHF
TGTGCCAGCAGCGGCAGGGAGGGGGCGTTTTCACCCCTCCACTTT
>TRBV6-6|.|TRBJ1-5|.
CATVVSSNQPQHF
TGTGCCACCGTGGTATCTAGCAATCAGCCCCAGCATTTT
>TRBV7-8|.|TRBJ2-1|TRBD2
CASRSLAGGNPYGNEQFF
TGTGCCAGCAGGTCTTTAGCGGGAGGGAATCCTTATGGAAACGAGCAGTTCTTC
>TRBV7-9|.|TRBJ1-4|TRBD1
CASSRPRTGPSMDEKLFF
TGTGCCAGCAGCCGTCCCCGGACAGGCCCCTCGATGGATGAAAAACTGTTTTTT
>TRBV5-6|few|TRBJ2-5|.
CASSLGDITQYQETQYF
TGTGCCAGCAGCTTGGGCGATATCACTCAGTACCAAGAGACCCAGTACTTC
>TRBV6-5|few|TRBJ2-1|.
CASSYSGTLAYNEQFF
TGTGCCAGCAGTTACTCCGGTACTTTGGCCTACAATGAGCAGTTCTTC
>TRBV29-1|.|TRBJ2-1|TRBD1
CSARTGSDEQFF
TGCAGCGCCCGGACAGGGTCCGATGAGCAGTTCTTC
>TRBV12-3/TRBV12-4|few|TRBJ2-3|.
CASSLSLSDNAQYF
TGTGCCAGCAGTTTATCTCTGAGTGACAATGCGCAGTATTTT
>TRBV2|few|TRBJ1-5|TRBD1
CASGTGGGQPQHF
TGTGCCAGTGGAACAGGGGGCGGTCAGCCCCAGCATTTT
>TRBV27|few|TRBJ2-4|.
CASSSPVTFGAKNIQYF
TGTGCCAGCAGTTCCCCGGTAACCTTCGGGGCCAAAAACATTCAGTACTTC
>TRBV29-1|few|TRBJ1-2|.
CSVVKGYTF
TGCAGCGTTGTTAAAGGCTACACCTTC
>TRBV29-1|many|TRBJ2-2|TRBD2
CSVEVGGLVAGELFF
TGCAGCGTTGAAGTAGGAGGACTAGTCGCCGGGGAGCTGTTTTTT
>TRBV20-1|many|TRBJ1-6|TRBD1
CSAKRAHRGPDSPLHF
TGCAGTGCAAAACGCGCCCACAGGGGGCCGGATTCACCCCTCCACTTT
>TRBV25-1|many|TRBJ1-5|TRBD1
CASSPGQVNQPQHF
TGTGCCAGCAGTCCGGGACAGGTAAATCAGCCCCAGCATTTT
>TRBV7-9|.|TRBJ2-2|TRBD2
CASRRTSTGELFF
TGTGCCAGCAGGCGGACTAGCACCGGGGAGCTGTTTTTT
>TRBV20-1|.|TRBJ2-2|.
CSARPDSTILRGTGELFF
TGCAGTGCTAGACCTGACAGCACAATCCTTCGGGGCACCGGGGAGCTGTTTTTT
>TRBV11-3|.|TRBJ2-7|.
CASSPSYYEQYF
TGTGCCAGCAGCCCTTCCTACTACGAGCAGTACTTC
>TRBV5-1|few|TRBJ2-1|.
CASSLVAHEQFF
TGCGCCAGCAGCTTGGTAGCGCATGAGCAGTTCTTC
>TRBV2|.|TRBJ2-7|.
CASREGTYEQYF
TGTGCCAGCAGGGAGGGTACCTACGAGCAGTACTTC
>TRBV7-9|few|TRBJ1-3|.
CASSLLDGNTIYF
TGTGCCAGCAGCTTACTGGACGGAAACACCATATATTTT
>TRBV7-9|.|TRBJ2-2|.
CASSFPGTSTGELFF
TGTGCCAGCAGCTTCCCGGGCACTTCCACCGGGGAGCTGTTTTTT
>TRBV4-2|.|TRBJ1-3|.
CASSQELASGNTIYF
TGTGCCAGCAGCCAAGAGCTGGCCTCTGGAAACACCATATATTTT
>TRBV15|many|TRBJ1-1|.
CAARQNLNTEAFF
TGTGCCGCCCGGCAGAATTTGAACACTGAAGCTTTCTTT
>TRBV20-1|few|TRBJ1-2|TRBD1
CSALTGTRFGYTF
TGCAGTGCGCTGACAGGGACTCGCTTTGGCTACACCTTC
>TRBV4-1|many|TRBJ1-2|.
CASSQDSSYGYTF
TGCGCCAGCAGCCAAGACAGCTCCTATGGCTACACCTTC